Listed below are T cell receptor beta chains from one sample, sequenced in a study of T cells in Graves' hyperthyroidism and ophthalmopathy. TCRdb itself ran the multiplex PCR reads through MiXCR, one entry per CDR3 protein. The data show more than 550,000 distinct CDR3 sequences, just under 45% seen once. The source material was peripheral blood or thyroid tissue (not recorded which). Every receptor here comes from an adult man with Graves' disease, either hyperthyroidism or ophthalmopathy (not recorded which). Each CDR3 is given with its conserved first and last residue. The D gene is left open where the match is weak. Not every row has a clone size; where given, it reads once, few, many or a size class.

V gene	J gene	clone size	D gene	CDR3 protein	CDR3 DNA
TRBV7-2	TRBJ2-7	-	TRBD1	CASSSRGTGASYEQYF	TGTGCCAGCAGCTCGAGAGGGACAGGGGCCTCCTACGAGCAGTACTTC
TRBV7-9	TRBJ2-5	few	-	CASSKHGQETQYF	TGTGCCAGCAGCAAACATGGCCAAGAGACCCAGTACTTC
TRBV2	TRBJ2-2	-	-	CASSVAQQGSGTGELFF	TGTGCCAGCAGCGTTGCCCAGCAGGGGAGTGGCACCGGGGAGCTGTTTTTT
TRBV10-3	TRBJ1-2	-	-	CAIRDPSNYGYTF	TGTGCCATCAGGGACCCGTCTAACTATGGCTACACCTTC
TRBV6-6	TRBJ1-3	many	-	CASSPRGTTGNTIYF	TGTGCCAGCAGCCCACGAGGAACGACTGGAAACACCATATATTTT
TRBV12-3/TRBV12-4	TRBJ2-5	-	-	CASSLVGQPETQYF	TGTGCCAGCAGTTTAGTGGGGCAGCCAGAGACCCAGTACTTC
TRBV2	TRBJ1-1	many	-	CASSDVVATKAFF	TGTGCCAGCAGTGATGTGGTCGCGACTAAAGCTTTCTTT
TRBV20-1	TRBJ1-1	-	TRBD1	CSARGQGAFNTEAFF	TGCAGTGCTAGGGGACAGGGGGCCTTCAACACTGAAGCTTTCTTT
TRBV25-1	TRBJ1-6	-	-	CARDGEGRNSPLHF	TGTGCTAGAGATGGGGAAGGGAGGAATTCACCCCTCCACTTT
TRBV15	TRBJ1-3	many	-	CATSRDPSGNTIYF	TGTGCCACCAGCAGAGATCCCTCTGGAAACACCATATATTTT
TRBV20-1	TRBJ1-6	many	TRBD1	CSATYRGPAYNSPLHF	TGCAGTGCTACCTACAGGGGGCCGGCCTATAATTCACCCCTCCACTTT
TRBV7-8	TRBJ1-2	-	TRBD1	CASSRVVQGNYGYTF	TGTGCCAGCAGCCGGGTGGTACAGGGGAACTATGGCTACACCTTC
TRBV2	TRBJ2-7	-	TRBD1	CASSDLDRGDYEQYF	TGTGCCAGCAGTGATTTGGACAGGGGGGACTACGAGCAGTACTTC
TRBV20-1	TRBJ2-7	few	-	CSVEAGASEQYF	TGCAGTGTAGAAGCGGGCGCCTCCGAGCAGTACTTC
TRBV20-1	TRBJ1-1	few	-	CSARYTLNTEAFF	TGCAGTGCTAGATACACGTTGAACACTGAAGCTTTCTTT
TRBV15	TRBJ2-7	-	-	CATSSASQGSYEQYF	TGTGCCACCAGCAGTGCTAGTCAGGGCTCCTACGAGCAGTACTTC
TRBV7-2	TRBJ2-5	-	-	CASSLSRDGNQYF	TGTGCCAGCAGCTTAAGCCGGGACGGGAATCAGTACTTC
TRBV2	TRBJ2-7	-	-	CASRPLKPTYEQYF	TGTGCCAGCAGGCCACTCAAGCCTACTTACGAGCAGTACTTC
TRBV19	TRBJ1-1	few	-	CASSIFLGTNTEAFF	TGTGCCAGTAGTATCTTTCTCGGGACGAACACTGAAGCTTTCTTT